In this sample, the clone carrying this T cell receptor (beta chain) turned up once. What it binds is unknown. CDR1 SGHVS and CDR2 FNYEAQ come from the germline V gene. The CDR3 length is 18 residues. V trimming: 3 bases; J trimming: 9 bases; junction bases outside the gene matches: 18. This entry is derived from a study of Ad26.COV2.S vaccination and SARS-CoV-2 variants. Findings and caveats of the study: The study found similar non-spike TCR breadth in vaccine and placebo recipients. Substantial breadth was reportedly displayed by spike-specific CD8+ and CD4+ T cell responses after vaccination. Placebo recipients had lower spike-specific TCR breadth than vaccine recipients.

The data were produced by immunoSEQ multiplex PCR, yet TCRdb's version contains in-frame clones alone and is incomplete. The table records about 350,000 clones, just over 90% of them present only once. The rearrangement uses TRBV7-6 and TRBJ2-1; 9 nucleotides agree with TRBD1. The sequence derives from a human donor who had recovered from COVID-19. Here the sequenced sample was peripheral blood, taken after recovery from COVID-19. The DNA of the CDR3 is TGTGCCAGCAGCTTGTCCCGGGACAGGGTGGGGGAGTTCGGTGAGCAGTTCTTC. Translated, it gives CASSLSRDRVGEFGEQFF.